Each of the 9 T cell receptor beta chains below was sequenced from the same sample in a study of cytomegalovirus exposure and HLA in healthy donors. PCR employed 60 Vbeta and 13 Jbeta primers. TCRdb's copy holds only in-frame clones and misses some; the assay was immunoSEQ multiplex PCR. The sample lists about 160,000 clones, 82% occurring once. The sample was PBMCs. These receptors all come from a man in his forties or fifties in good health and CMV-seropositive.

The chain recombines TRBV4-3 with TRBJ1-5; the match to TRBD1 covers 8 bases. The V gene's germline CDR1 is LGHNA and CDR2 YSLEER. The CDR3 runs to 18 residues. The J segment lost 3 bases and the V segment lost 0 bases, leaving 10 bases of the junction unmatched. Here the CDR3 DNA reads TGCGCCAGCAGCCAAGATTCGTGGGCCAGGGGGCTCAATCAGCCCCAGCATTTT. Translation: CASSQDSWARGLNQPQHF.

V is TRBV11-2 and J is TRBJ2-2; no definite D call. Germline V CDR1 and CDR2: SGHAT, FQNNGV. Trimming cost V 6 bases and J 0 bases, with 11 bases left between them. The CDR3 totals 15 residues. In nucleotides, the CDR3 is TGTGCCAGCAGGCGGCCAACTCCGAACACCGGGGAGCTGTTTTTT. This gives the protein CASRRPTPNTGELFF.

The chain carries TRBV2 and TRBJ1-1; 8 positions agree with TRBD1. The junction had 4 bases not matched to a gene; V was cut back by 6 bases and J by 10 bases. Germline loops: CDR1 SNHLY, CDR2 FYNNEI. The CDR3 consists of 11 residues. CDR3 loop: CASSPDRGAFF. The CDR3 DNA reads as TGTGCCAGCAGCCCCGACAGGGGAGCTTTCTTT. Supplemented by reference TRBV2 and TRBJ1-1, the full variable domain reads EPEVTQTPSHQVTQMGQEVILRCVPISNHLYFYWYRQILGQKVEFLVSFYNNEISEKSEIFDDQFSVERPDGSNFTLKIRSTKLEDSAMYFCASSPDRGAFFGQGTRLTVV.

V usage is TRBV7-2 and J usage is TRBJ2-3; D is uncertain. V was pared by 3 bases and J by 1 base, with 8 bases between. The CDR3 consists of 14 residues. The V gene's germline CDR1 is SGHTA and CDR2 FQGNSA. The CDR3: CASSFVGRTDTQYF. DNA of the CDR3: TGTGCCAGCAGCTTCGTGGGCCGCACAGATACGCAGTATTTT.

V is TRBV6-5 and J is TRBJ2-5, with TRBD1 matching 7 bases. The CDR3 has 13 residues. V trimming: 6 bases; J trimming: 1 base; junction bases outside the gene matches: 2. Germline V gene lookup returns CDR1 MNHEY and CDR2 SVGAGI. The CDR3 DNA follows: TGTGCCAGCAGCGGGACAGTCCAAGAGACCCAGTACTTC. The encoded protein is CASSGTVQETQYF.

The chain combines TRBV4-1 with TRBJ2-1, with 11 bases aligning to TRBD1. Trimming took 0 bases from V and 7 from J; bases not matched to a gene: 5. The germline gives CDR1 MGHRA, CDR2 YSYEKL. The CDR3 is 16 residues long. The CDR3 DNA follows: TGCGCCAGCAGCCAAGATGGACAGGGGGCAAGTAATGAGCAGTTCTTC. Residues: CASSQDGQGASNEQFF.

The chain has TRBV19 and TRBJ2-2; no reliable D call. This CDR3 has 14 residues. Trimming pared 2 bases from V and 4 bases from J, leaving 8 bases between. Germline V CDR1 and CDR2: LNHDA, SQIVND (reference sequence). Here the CDR3 DNA reads TGTGCCAGTAGTATACAGGTTTTCACCGGGGAGCTGTTTTTT. Protein: CASSIQVFTGELFF.

The rearrangement links TRBV28 to TRBJ1-5, with TRBD1 as a possible D gene (5 bases). V was trimmed by 7 bases and J by 3 bases, leaving 16 bases between them. This CDR3 is built from 15 residues. CDR1 is MDHEN and CDR2 is SYDVKM in the germline V gene. The CDR3 loop reads CASKIAGLDNQPQHF. The CDR3 DNA is TGTGCCAGCAAAATCGCAGGGTTGGACAATCAGCCCCAGCATTTT. Full variable domain (outside the CDR3, taken from reference TRBV28 and TRBJ1-5): DVKVTQSSRYLVKRTGEKVFLECVQDMDHENMFWYRQDPGLGLRLIYFSYDVKMKEKGDIPEGYSVSREKKERFSLILESASTNQTSMYLCASKIAGLDNQPQHFGDGTRLSIL.

This chain joins TRBV5-1 and TRBJ2-2, with 8 bases identical to TRBD2. The CDR3 is 15 amino acids. After removal of 6 bases from V and 1 base from J, the junction contained 5 bases not matched to a gene. Germline-derived CDR1 and CDR2 are SGHRS and YFSETQ. This CDR3 reads CASTMSGGNTGELFF. The CDR3, as DNA: TGCGCCAGCACCATGAGCGGGGGGAACACCGGGGAGCTGTTTTTT. The whole variable domain, filled in from reference TRBV5-1 and TRBJ2-2, reads KAGVTQTPRYLIKTRGQQVTLSCSPISGHRSVSWYQQTPGQGLQFLFEYFSETQRNKGNFPGRFSGRQFSNSRSEMNVSTLELGDSALYLCASTMSGGNTGELFFGEGSRLTVL.